This T cell receptor beta chain was captured by sequencing in a study of cytomegalovirus exposure and HLA in healthy donors. Study in general: Prior work identified 120 million or so unique TCR beta sequences in some 200 million T cells.

It was with 60 Vbeta and 13 Jbeta primers that the PCR ran. Data came from immunoSEQ multiplex PCR; TCRdb stores just in-frame clones and leaves some out. The table has hundreds of thousands of clones, over 65% seen once; the top ten hold 0.6% to 0.65%. The sample was PBMCs. This clonotype was obtained from a man in his late teens or twenties in good health and CMV-seronegative.

CDR3 DNA sequence: TGTGCCAGCAGCTCAGCCGGGACAGCATACAATGAGCAGTTCTTC. Translation: CASSSAGTAYNEQFF. The chain carries TRBV7-9 and TRBJ2-1; 7 nucleotides agree with TRBD1. Looked up from germline, CDR1 is SEHNR and CDR2 is FQNEAQ (reference sequence). The CDR3 covers 15 residues. V lost 4 bases to trimming and J lost 4 bases; unmatched junction nucleotides: 7.